One and the same sample provided the 30 T cell receptor beta chains below, sequenced in a study of CD8 T cells in ankylosing spondylitis. TCRdb redid the calling of the 5' RACE reads with MiXCR, one entry per CDR3 protein. Here the sample spans roughly 150,000 distinct CDR3 sequences, roughly 31% being singletons. The sequencing sample was made of synovial fluid, either unsorted or a sorted T cell fraction (not recorded which). These receptors were obtained from a male donor with ankylosing spondylitis.

V is TRBV6-1 and J is TRBJ1-5; 9 nucleotides line up with TRBD1. Germline values: CDR1 MNHNS, CDR2 SASEGT. This CDR3 region has 14 residues. The trim removed 6 bases at V and 7 bases at J, leaving 7 bases unmatched. In nucleotides, the CDR3 is TGTGCCAGCAGGCGGACAGGGGATCACCAGCCCCAGCATTTT. As protein: CASRRTGDHQPQHF.

V usage is TRBV11-1 and J usage is TRBJ2-1; D remains ambiguous. In germline, CDR1 is SGHAT, CDR2 FQDESV (reference sequence). Trimming pared 0 bases from V and 0 bases from J, leaving 12 bases between. This CDR3 is built from 17 residues. The CDR3 spells CASSLARHRSSYNEQFF. For the CDR3, the DNA is TGTGCCAGCAGCTTAGCCCGTCACCGGAGCTCCTACAATGAGCAGTTCTTC.

In its sample, this clonotype ranks as medium-sized (0.01 to 0.1%). The rearrangement joins TRBV7-8 to TRBJ1-6; D is possibly TRBD1 (6 bases). Per germline, CDR1 SGHVS and CDR2 FQNEAQ. V dropped 2 bases and J dropped 10 bases, with 12 bases sitting between them. The CDR3 totals 14 residues. The DNA for the CDR3 is TGTGCCAGCAGCTTACTCAGGGGAGACTCACCCCTCCACTTT. Residues: CASSLLRGDSPLHF.

V is TRBV5-1 and J is TRBJ1-3; 7 nucleotides align to TRBD1. CDR3 length: 15 residues. In germline, CDR1 is SGHRS, CDR2 YFSETQ. V gave up 4 bases and J gave up 6 bases; unmatched junction bases: 10. The chain's CDR3 is CASSPTGTDVNTIYF. The CDR3 coding sequence is TGCGCCAGCAGCCCCACCGGGACAGACGTAAACACCATATATTTT.

The table lists this clonotype with many counts. The V gene is TRBV7-9, the J gene TRBJ2-3, with TRBD1 matching over 7 bases. From germline, CDR1 is SEHNR and CDR2 FQNEAQ (reference sequence). The trim removed 4 bases at V and 3 bases at J, leaving 1 base unmatched. The CDR3 consists of 13 residues. The CDR3 DNA is TGTGCCAGCAGCTCGACAGGGACAGATACGCAGTATTTT. It specifies CASSSTGTDTQYF. Combining the CDR3 with reference TRBV7-9 and TRBJ2-3 gives the whole variable domain DTGVSQNPRHKITKRGQNVTFRCDPISEHNRLYWYRQTLGQGPEFLTYFQNEAQLEKSRLLSDRFSAERPKGSFSTLEIQRTEQGDSAMYLCASSSTGTDTQYFGPGTRLTVL.

This clonotype was detected only a few times. The rearrangement links TRBV3-1 to TRBJ1-1, with D possibly being TRBD1 (6 bases). Germline-derived CDR1 and CDR2 are LGHDT and YNNKEL (reference sequence). The CDR3 has 15 amino acids. Trimming shortened V by 2 bases and J by 0 bases, and 10 bases separated the two germline ends. This chain's CDR3 is CASSQRGIMNTEAFF. CDR3 bases: TGTGCCAGCAGCCAAAGGGGGATCATGAACACTGAAGCTTTCTTT.

This clonotype has more than one count but fewer than ten. V is TRBV7-9 and J is TRBJ2-1; a possible D gene is TRBD2 (6 bases). Per germline, CDR1 SEHNR and CDR2 FQNEAQ (reference sequence). The CDR3 consists of 17 residues. V shed 4 bases and J shed 4 bases, with 20 bases lying between them. The CDR3 protein is CASSSPSSVGIYNEQFF. The CDR3 DNA reads TGTGCCAGCAGCTCCCCCTCTAGCGTGGGCATATACAATGAGCAGTTCTTC.

The chain has TRBV19 and TRBJ2-7, with D maybe TRBD2 (5 bases). Trimming took off 6 bases at V and 0 bases at J, with 12 bases between the two ends. Looked up from germline, CDR1 is LNHDA and CDR2 is SQIVND (reference sequence). This CDR3 has 14 residues. The CDR3 loop is CASSGRLSSYEQYF. Here the CDR3 DNA reads TGTGCCAGTAGCGGAAGACTAAGCTCCTACGAGCAGTACTTC.

This sequence joins TRBV9 and TRBJ1-2, with D perhaps matching TRBD1 (5 bases). Germline V gene data show CDR1 as SGDLS and CDR2 as YYNGEE. This CDR3 spans 15 amino acids. V lost 1 base, J lost 4 bases, and 14 bases lay in between. The CDR3 DNA sequence: TGTGCCAGCAGCGTAAGCAGGGTGAAAGGCTATGGCTACACCTTC. Amino acid sequence: CASSVSRVKGYGYTF.

This clonotype was recorded at least ten times. CDR3 in DNA: TGTGCCAGCAGCCAAGCAGCAGGCGCGAACACCGGGGAGCTGTTTTTT. This sequence encodes CASSQAAGANTGELFF. V gene TRBV4-2 combines with J gene TRBJ2-2, with unresolved D. Per germline, CDR1 LGHNA and CDR2 YNFKEQ. This CDR3 contains 16 residues. Trimming cost V 1 base and J 0 bases, with 9 bases left between them.

This clonotype was observed at least ten times. CDR3 residues: CASSPSDYREQFF. The CDR3 coding sequence is TGTGCCAGCAGCCCCTCGGACTATCGCGAGCAGTTCTTC. J is TRBJ2-1 and V is TRBV7-9; D may be TRBD2 (6 bases). The V end was cut by 5 bases, the J end by 10 bases, with 15 bases between. The CDR3 has 13 residues. Looked up from germline, CDR1 is SEHNR and CDR2 is FQNEAQ (reference sequence).

The V and J genes are TRBV27 and TRBJ1-1, with 10 bases matching TRBD1. Germline assignment: CDR1 MNHEY and CDR2 SMNVEV (reference sequence). The junction had 18 bases not matched to a gene; V was cut back by 5 bases and J by 6 bases. This CDR3 is 18 amino acids long. In nucleotides, the CDR3 is TGTGCCAGCAGTCCCTCCCTGACAGGGGGCGCAGCCCGGGCTGAAGCTTTCTTT. Protein sequence: CASSPSLTGGAARAEAFF.

The chain uses TRBV3-1 and TRBJ2-2; D assignment may be TRBD1 or TRBD2 (6 bases each). The germline V and J ends were trimmed by 1 base and 7 bases, with 16 bases remaining between them. Looked up from germline, CDR1 is LGHDT and CDR2 is YNNKEL (reference sequence). This CDR3 spans 16 amino acids. The CDR3 region has the DNA TGTGCCAGCAGCCAAGGGACTAACAGGGTCGGCGGGGAGCTGTTTTTT. Residues: CASSQGTNRVGGELFF.

This clonotype was seen repeatedly, ten times or more. This chain links TRBV20-1 with TRBJ2-5; 11 positions agree with TRBD2. Germline V gene sequence: CDR1 DFQATT, CDR2 SNEGSKA (reference sequence). The CDR3 extends over 17 amino acids. Trimming cost V 1 base and J 5 bases; bases outside gene matches: 12. DNA for the CDR3: TGCAGTGCTAGAGTGGGGGTAGCGGGGGGGCCCCCGGAGACCCAGTACTTC. It encodes CSARVGVAGGPPETQYF.

The V gene is TRBV2, the J gene TRBJ1-5; no clear D. Germline V CDR1 and CDR2: SNHLY, FYNNEI. The CDR3 extends over 15 amino acids. V gave up 6 bases and J gave up 4 bases, with 16 bases separating them. CDR3 sequence reads: CASSARTGINQPQHF. As DNA, the CDR3 is TGTGCCAGCAGCGCTAGGACGGGAATTAATCAGCCCCAGCATTTT.

CDR3 in amino acids: CATRFGYGYTF. Here the CDR3 DNA reads TGTGCAACGAGGTTTGGCTATGGCTACACCTTC. The V gene is TRBV2, the J gene TRBJ1-2; D gene ambiguous. Per germline, CDR1 SNHLY and CDR2 FYNNEI. CDR3 length: 11 amino acids. The full variable domain, completed using reference TRBV2 and TRBJ1-2, is EPEVTQTPSHQVTQMGQEVILRCVPISNHLYFYWYRQILGQKVEFLVSFYNNEISEKSEIFDDQFSVERPDGSNFTLKIRSTKLEDSAMYFCATRFGYGYTFGSGTRLTVV.

This clonotype was counted at least ten times. The chain combines TRBV4-1 with TRBJ1-5; D is perhaps TRBD1 (5 bases). Germline V gene sequence: CDR1 MGHRA, CDR2 YSYEKL. V was cut by 7 bases and J by 3 bases, with 19 bases left in between. This CDR3 region has 16 residues. CDR3 bases: TGCGCCAGCACCGTCTCGGAGACAGCATTCAATCAGCCCCAGCATTTT. It yields the protein CASTVSETAFNQPQHF.

The chain employs TRBV15 and TRBJ1-5; 8 bases agree with TRBD1. The germline gives CDR1 LNHNV, CDR2 YYDKDF (reference sequence). The CDR3 consists of 18 residues. V shed 0 bases and J 2 bases; nucleotides not matched to a gene: 9. As DNA, the CDR3 is TGTGCCACCAGCAGAGATCTCCCCACAGGGGGGCGCAATCAGCCCCAGCATTTT. Translating it yields CATSRDLPTGGRNQPQHF.

This clonotype was detected only a few times. This chain uses TRBV6-5 with TRBJ1-1; 10 bases align to TRBD1. V lost 2 bases and J lost 0; bases outside the gene matches: 9. This CDR3 has 18 residues. The germline gives CDR1 MNHEY, CDR2 SVGAGI. CDR3 region: CASSYTGQGWRMNTEAFF. The CDR3 nucleotides are TGTGCCAGCAGTTACACGGGACAGGGGTGGCGGATGAACACTGAAGCTTTCTTT.

This clonotype appeared many times. The chain couples TRBV30 to TRBJ1-6; D is ambiguous. Germline CDR1 reads GTSNPN; CDR2 reads SVGIG (reference sequence). The V end was cut by 4 bases, the J end by 0 bases, with 7 bases between. The CDR3 runs 14 residues. The CDR3 DNA follows: TGTGCCTGGACGACCAGCTCCTATAATTCACCCCTCCACTTT. It codes for CAWTTSSYNSPLHF.

The chain employs TRBV16 and TRBJ1-2; no clear D. Germline V CDR1 and CDR2: KGHSY, FQNENV. The V gene lost 2 bases and the J gene lost 2 bases, with 6 bases spanning the gap. CDR3 size: 13 residues. The CDR3 protein is CASSQERNYGYTF. The CDR3 coding sequence is TGTGCCAGCAGCCAAGAACGGAACTATGGCTACACCTTC.

This clonotype was counted a few times. V usage is TRBV3-1 and J usage is TRBJ2-3, with a possible D match to TRBD1 (5 bases). This CDR3 comprises 15 residues. Germline assignment: CDR1 LGHDT and CDR2 YNNKEL (reference sequence). Deletions cut 0 bases from V and 6 bases from J, with 13 bases between. CDR3 DNA: TGTGCCAGCAGCCAAGACAACAGGCCTTTGGATACGCAGTATTTT. Translated: CASSQDNRPLDTQYF.

The chain has TRBV4-3 and TRBJ2-1; the match to TRBD2 covers 12 bases. V lost 1 base and J lost 8; bases outside the gene matches: 6. The CDR3 is 16 residues long. Per germline, CDR1 LGHNA and CDR2 YSLEER. For the CDR3, the DNA is TGCGCCAGCAGCCAAGGTCCTAGCGGGGGGGCGGATGAGCAGTTCTTC. Translating it yields CASSQGPSGGADEQFF.

In its sample, this clonotype was seen many times. This chain connects TRBV11-2 to TRBJ2-5; possibly TRBD1 or TRBD2 for D (6 bases each). Germline V CDR1 and CDR2: SGHAT, FQNNGV. The CDR3 is made up of 17 amino acids. Trimming pared 0 bases from V and 4 bases from J, leaving 18 bases between. CDR3 nucleotides: TGTGCCAGCAGCTTAGATGGCCGGATGGAGGGGGTAGAGACCCAGTACTTC. Translation gives CASSLDGRMEGVETQYF.

This clonotype was recorded many times. The V gene is TRBV5-1, the J gene TRBJ2-3, with D possibly being TRBD1 (5 bases). CDR1 is SGHRS, CDR2 YFSETQ, per germline. V lost 7 bases to trimming and J lost 1 base, with 13 bases between them. The CDR3 sequence is 14 residues long. The CDR3 DNA reads as TGCGCCAGCTCCTTGGGGCTAGGCACAGATACGCAGTATTTT. This translates into CASSLGLGTDTQYF.

The gene calls are TRBV2 and TRBJ2-5, with D uncertain. The V gene lost 7 bases and the J gene lost 5 bases, with 8 bases spanning the gap. This CDR3 contains 11 residues. The germline V gene encodes CDR1 SNHLY and CDR2 FYNNEI. The CDR3 spells CASILAETQYF. CDR3 nucleotide sequence: TGTGCCAGCATTCTGGCGGAGACCCAGTACTTC.

There are a few counts of this clonotype. The CDR3 reads CASSVKPYNEQFF. The CDR3 bases are TGTGCCAGCAGCGTAAAACCTTACAATGAGCAGTTCTTC. The rearrangement links TRBV9 to TRBJ2-1, with no clear D. The V end lost 1 base, the J end lost 4 bases, and 6 bases lay between the germline ends. This CDR3 contains 13 residues. CDR1 and CDR2 from the germline V gene are SGDLS and YYNGEE.

V is TRBV5-1 and J is TRBJ2-3, with a weak D call TRBD1 (6 bases). Germline CDR1 and CDR2: SGHRS and YFSETQ. V gave up 0 bases and J gave up 2 bases, with 10 bases separating them. This CDR3 is 15 amino acids long. The CDR3 region has the DNA TGCGCCAGCAGCTTGGATGGGACATACACAGATACGCAGTATTTT. It yields the protein CASSLDGTYTDTQYF.

V and J are TRBV9 and TRBJ2-5; TRBD2 agrees at 7 bases. V lost 0 bases and J lost 7; bases outside the gene matches: 9. Germline V gene sequence: CDR1 SGDLS, CDR2 YYNGEE. This CDR3 has 15 residues. CDR3 nucleotides: TGTGCCAGCAGCGTAGAGGGGACCTCGGGGGGGACCCAGTACTTC. Residues: CASSVEGTSGGTQYF.

In its sample, this clonotype was seen many times. The chain has TRBV12-3 or TRBV12-4 and TRBJ2-1, with D possibly being TRBD1 (7 bases). The CDR3 has 17 residues. V lost 3 bases to trimming and J lost 11 bases, with 26 bases between them. DNA for the CDR3: TGTGCCAGCAGTTTTGATGGGAGTGGCAGGGGGGCGTCAAAGCAGTTCTTC. Protein sequence: CASSFDGSGRGASKQFF.